What follows are 23 T cell receptor beta chains derived from one specimen sequenced in a study of regulatory T cells in long-lasting Graves disease. HTBI primers from iRepertoire and Arm-PCR of CDR3 regions yielded the TCR beta libraries. TCRdb fed the multiplex PCR reads into MiXCR, producing one record per CDR3 protein. This table has 500,000 to 700,000 distinct CDR3 sequences, around 30% appearing once. The time point: persistent/refractory GD, antithyroid drugs over 5 years with positive TRAb. The TCR library was prepared using RNA isolated from PBMCs. Material: peripheral blood mononuclear cells (PBMCs), obtained when the disease was refractory, from a patient treated with antithyroid drugs. These receptor sequences come from a female donor with Graves disease.

The gene calls are TRBV28 and TRBJ2-5, with 10 nucleotides matching TRBD2. The CDR3 covers 16 residues. The germline V gene has CDR1 MDHEN and CDR2 SYDVKM. V lost 6 bases to trimming and J lost 6 bases; unmatched junction nucleotides: 13. The CDR3 DNA reads TGTGCCAGCAGGGTTGGGCTAGCGGGAGTCAATAAGACCCAGTACTTC. This gives the protein CASRVGLAGVNKTQYF.

This clonotype was recorded at least ten times. The rearrangement joins TRBV12-3 or TRBV12-4 to TRBJ1-2, with D uncertain. Trimming removed 8 bases at V and 4 bases at J, with 14 bases between. This CDR3 comprises 13 residues. CDR3 in DNA: TGTGCCAGCGAAAAGGGTGAATCCTATGGCTACACCTTC. Encoded protein: CASEKGESYGYTF.

The CDR3 spells CAWSVTSEAFF. CDR3 sequence (DNA): TGTGCCTGGAGTGTGACCTCTGAAGCTTTCTTT. The chain recombines TRBV30 with TRBJ1-1; D remains ambiguous. Germline V gene lookup returns CDR1 GTSNPN and CDR2 SVGIG (reference sequence). V shed 0 bases and J shed 6 bases, with 5 bases lying between them. CDR3 length equals 11 residues.

This clonotype was seen at least ten times. The chain's CDR3 is CASRVRDTHGYTF. CDR3 in DNA: TGTGCCAGCAGGGTACGGGACACCCATGGCTACACCTTC. The V and J genes are TRBV28 and TRBJ1-2; TRBD1 might be the D (6 bases). The CDR3 loop spans 13 amino acids. The germline V gene has CDR1 MDHEN and CDR2 SYDVKM. V lost 6 bases to trimming and J lost 6 bases, with 14 bases between them.

This clonotype was found a few times. This chain uses TRBV11-2 with TRBJ2-3, with D possibly matching TRBD2 (5 bases). V lost 5 bases and J lost 0, with 15 bases in between. The CDR3 consists of 16 residues. The germline gives CDR1 SGHAT, CDR2 FQNNGV. Here the CDR3 DNA reads TGTGCCAGCAGCCCCCGTCTAGCAGAAAGCACAGATACGCAGTATTTT. Protein sequence: CASSPRLAESTDTQYF.

This clonotype was seen ten or more times. This chain connects TRBV2 to TRBJ2-5; tentatively, D is TRBD1 or TRBD2 (5 bases each). This CDR3 contains 14 residues. Germline values: CDR1 SNHLY, CDR2 FYNNEI. Trimming left V 8 bases short and J 2 bases short, with 15 bases between. CDR3 residues: CASLPGPRQETQYF. DNA for the CDR3: TGTGCCAGCCTTCCGGGACCTCGACAAGAGACCCAGTACTTC.

This clonotype was seen many times. The CDR3: CASSLSRGRGSGYTF. CDR3 nucleotides: TGTGCCAGCAGCCTAAGCAGGGGAAGGGGAAGTGGCTACACCTTC. The rearrangement joins TRBV28 to TRBJ1-2; maybe TRBD1 (6 bases). CDR3 length: 15 amino acids. The V and J ends lost 6 bases and 7 bases respectively, with 21 bases between them. CDR1 MDHEN and CDR2 SYDVKM come from the germline V gene.

This clonotype was detected ten times or more. The chain combines TRBV18 with TRBJ2-5; no firm D call. V was trimmed by 6 bases and J by 0 bases, leaving 5 bases between them. CDR1 KGHSH and CDR2 LQKENI come from the germline V gene. The CDR3 has 12 amino acids. The CDR3 DNA is TGTGCCAGCTCCCAGTACCAAGAGACCCAGTACTTC. Protein sequence: CASSQYQETQYF.

The chain carries TRBV6-1 and TRBJ1-5, with no clear D. The CDR3 extends over 14 amino acids. V lost 6 bases to trimming and J lost 2 bases, with 11 bases between them. Germline CDR1 MNHNS, CDR2 SASEGT. For the CDR3, the DNA is TGTGCCAGCAGGGCGGTGGGTCGCAATCAGCCCCAGCATTTT. Translated: CASRAVGRNQPQHF.

The chain uses TRBV10-3 and TRBJ1-2; 9 bases are shared with TRBD1. The CDR3 contains 18 residues. CDR1 is ENHRY, CDR2 SYGVKD, per germline. V shed 2 bases and J 4 bases; nucleotides not matched to a gene: 14. CDR3 bases: TGTGCCATCAGTGAGCGGGGGACAGGGCCGATTGGGGGCTATGGCTACACCTTC. Amino acids: CAISERGTGPIGGYGYTF.

This clonotype was recorded at least ten times. V usage is TRBV28 and J usage is TRBJ1-1, with D hard to call. V lost 3 bases and J lost 8, with 7 bases in between. Germline CDR1 reads MDHEN; CDR2 reads SYDVKM. The CDR3 length is 11 residues. This CDR3 is CASSLAVEAFF. The DNA for the CDR3 is TGTGCCAGCAGTTTGGCCGTGGAAGCTTTCTTT.

This rearrangement joins TRBV12-3 or TRBV12-4 to TRBJ1-3; 10 bases are a match to TRBD1. This CDR3 is 18 amino acids long. With V trimmed by 6 bases and J by 0 bases, 11 bases remained unmatched. DNA for the CDR3: TGTGCCAGCAGGCCCCCGGGGACAGGGGCCAGCTCTGGAAACACCATATATTTT. This encodes CASRPPGTGASSGNTIYF.

The rearrangement joins TRBV28 to TRBJ1-5, with D uncertain. Trimming cost V 6 bases and J 1 base, with 7 bases left between them. CDR1 is MDHEN, CDR2 SYDVKM, per germline. The CDR3 covers 13 residues. CDR3 region: CASRRESNQPQHF. CDR3 coding DNA: TGTGCCAGCAGGAGAGAGAGCAATCAGCCCCAGCATTTT.

This clonotype came up many times. The CDR3 is CASSLYQRGYGYTF. Written as DNA, the CDR3 is TGTGCCAGCAGTTTATACCAAAGGGGCTATGGCTACACCTTC. This chain connects TRBV28 to TRBJ1-2; TRBD1 is a possible D gene (5 bases). CDR1 MDHEN and CDR2 SYDVKM come from the germline V gene. V dropped 1 base and J dropped 4 bases, with 10 bases sitting between them. CDR3 size: 14 residues.

This clonotype showed up just a few times. This chain uses TRBV20-1 with TRBJ2-7; 9 bases are a match to TRBD2. V lost 3 bases and J lost 3; bases outside the gene matches: 12. Germline loops: CDR1 DFQATT, CDR2 SNEGSKA (reference sequence). This CDR3 comprises 16 residues. CDR3 sequence reads: CSARGSGGSYIYEQYF. CDR3 coding DNA: TGCAGTGCTAGGGGTAGCGGGGGCTCCTACATCTACGAGCAGTACTTC.

CDR3 bases: TGTGCCAGCAGCTTAGGGGCTTGGAACACTGAAGCTTTCTTT. Encoded protein: CASSLGAWNTEAFF. The chain joins TRBV11-2 to TRBJ1-1; D is uncertain. This CDR3 contains 14 residues. Germline values: CDR1 SGHAT, CDR2 FQNNGV. V shed 1 base and J shed 1 base, with 7 bases lying between them.

This chain uses TRBV6-2 or TRBV6-3 with TRBJ2-5, with a tentative D call TRBD1 (6 bases). The V gene lost 5 bases and the J gene lost 5 bases, with 21 bases spanning the gap. This CDR3 region has 16 residues. The germline V gene encodes CDR1 MNHEY and CDR2 SVGEGT. Here the CDR3 DNA reads TGTGCCAGCAGTCGACAGGAGCAACGCGCCGGGGAGACCCAGTACTTC. This translates into CASSRQEQRAGETQYF.

The gene calls are TRBV7-3 and TRBJ2-5; 9 nucleotides align to TRBD2. CDR1 and CDR2 (germline): SGHTA, FQGTGA. Germline trimming cut 2 bases from V and 5 bases from J; bases unmatched to any gene: 6. The CDR3 extends over 15 amino acids. The DNA of the CDR3 is TGTGCCAGCAGCTTAGCGGGAGGGCCTATGGAGACCCAGTACTTC. It translates to CASSLAGGPMETQYF. The full variable domain, its missing parts supplied by reference TRBV7-3 and TRBJ2-5, is GAGVSQTPSNKVTEKGKYVELRCDPISGHTALYWYRQSLGQGPEFLIYFQGTGAADDSGLPNDRFFAVRPEGSVSTLKIQRTERGDSAVYLCASSLAGGPMETQYFGPGTRLLVL.

V gene TRBV7-6 combines with J gene TRBJ1-1, with D hard to call. Deletions cut 1 base from V and 1 base from J, with 10 bases between. Per the germline V gene, CDR1 is SGHVS and CDR2 is FNYEAQ. The CDR3 has 15 residues. CDR3 nucleotides: TGTGCCAGCAGCTTAGTTTTGAACGGGAACACTGAAGCTTTCTTT. It specifies CASSLVLNGNTEAFF. The whole variable domain, remainder taken from reference TRBV7-6 and TRBJ1-1, is GAGVSQSPRYKVTKRGQDVALRCDPISGHVSLYWYRQALGQGPEFLTYFNYEAQQDKSGLPNDRFSAERPEGSISTLTIQRTEQRDSAMYRCASSLVLNGNTEAFFGQGTRLTVV.

The gene calls are TRBV27 and TRBJ2-7; possibly TRBD1 or TRBD2 for D (5 bases each). Germline assignment: CDR1 MNHEY and CDR2 SMNVEV (reference sequence). The V end was cut by 8 bases, the J end by 4 bases, with 27 bases between. The CDR3 is 17 residues long. This CDR3 reads CASAPGAVGCRFYEQYF. In nucleotides, the CDR3 is TGTGCCAGCGCGCCCGGGGCCGTCGGCTGTAGGTTTTACGAGCAGTACTTC.

The genes are TRBV30 and TRBJ1-1; D not certain. The germline CDR1 and CDR2 sequences are GTSNPN and SVGIG (reference sequence). The CDR3 runs to 12 residues. The V gene lost 5 bases and the J gene lost 3 bases, with 10 bases spanning the gap. CDR3 amino acids: CAWSPFDTEAFF. The CDR3 coding sequence is TGTGCCTGGTCTCCCTTCGACACTGAAGCTTTCTTT.

This clonotype was found many times. The V call is TRBV6-1, the J call TRBJ1-5; D unresolved. The CDR3 runs to 13 residues. Germline CDR1 reads MNHNS; CDR2 reads SASEGT. Trimming shortened V by 7 bases and J by 2 bases, and 9 bases separated the two germline ends. Here the CDR3 reads CASTHSGNQPQHF. CDR3 coding DNA: TGTGCCAGCACCCATTCGGGCAATCAGCCCCAGCATTTT.

J is TRBJ1-6 and V is TRBV5-6; 7 bases are shared with TRBD1. Trimming cost V 4 bases and J 4 bases; bases outside gene matches: 8. The CDR3 is made up of 16 amino acids. From germline, CDR1 is SGHDT and CDR2 YYEEEE. The CDR3 sequence: CASSRTGDHYNSPLHF. CDR3 DNA: TGTGCCAGCAGCAGGACAGGAGACCATTATAATTCACCCCTCCACTTT.